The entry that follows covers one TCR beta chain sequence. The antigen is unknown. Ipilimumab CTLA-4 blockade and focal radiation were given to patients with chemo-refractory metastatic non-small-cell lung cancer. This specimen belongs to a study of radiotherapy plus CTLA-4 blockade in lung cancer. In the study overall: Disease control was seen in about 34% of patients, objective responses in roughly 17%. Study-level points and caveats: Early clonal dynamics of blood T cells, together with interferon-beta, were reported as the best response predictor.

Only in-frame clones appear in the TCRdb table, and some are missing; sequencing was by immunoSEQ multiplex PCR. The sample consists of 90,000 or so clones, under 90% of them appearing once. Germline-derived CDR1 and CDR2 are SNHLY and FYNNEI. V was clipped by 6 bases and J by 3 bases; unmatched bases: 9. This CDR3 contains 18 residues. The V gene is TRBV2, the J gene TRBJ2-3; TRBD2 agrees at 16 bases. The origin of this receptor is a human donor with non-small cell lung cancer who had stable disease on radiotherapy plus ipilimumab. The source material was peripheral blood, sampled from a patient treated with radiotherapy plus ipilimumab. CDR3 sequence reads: CASRGPGLAGGPTDTQYF. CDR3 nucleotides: TGTGCCAGCAGAGGGCCGGGACTAGCGGGGGGGCCAACAGATACGCAGTATTTT.